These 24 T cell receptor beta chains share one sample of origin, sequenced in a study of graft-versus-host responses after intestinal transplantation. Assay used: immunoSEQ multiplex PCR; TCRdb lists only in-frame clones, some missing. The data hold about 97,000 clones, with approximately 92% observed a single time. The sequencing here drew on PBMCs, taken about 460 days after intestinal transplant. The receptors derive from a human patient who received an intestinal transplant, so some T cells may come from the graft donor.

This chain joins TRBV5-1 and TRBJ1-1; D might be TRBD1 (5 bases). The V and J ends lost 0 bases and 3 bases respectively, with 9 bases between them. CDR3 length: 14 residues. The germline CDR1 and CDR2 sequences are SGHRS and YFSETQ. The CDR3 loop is CASSLGQGYTEAFF. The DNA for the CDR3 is TGCGCCAGCAGCTTGGGGCAGGGCTACACTGAAGCTTTCTTT.

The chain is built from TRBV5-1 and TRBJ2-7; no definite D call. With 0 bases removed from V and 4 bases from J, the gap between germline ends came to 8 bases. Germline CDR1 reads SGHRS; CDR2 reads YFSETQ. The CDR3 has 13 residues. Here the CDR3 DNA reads TGCGCCAGCAGCTTGGCCTCGGATTACGAGCAGTACTTC. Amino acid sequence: CASSLASDYEQYF.

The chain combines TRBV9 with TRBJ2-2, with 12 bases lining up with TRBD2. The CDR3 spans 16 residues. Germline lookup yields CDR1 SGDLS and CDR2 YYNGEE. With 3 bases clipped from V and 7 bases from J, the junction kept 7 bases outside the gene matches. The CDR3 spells CASSDPSGGAGGELFF. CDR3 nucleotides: TGTGCCAGCAGCGACCCTAGCGGGGGGGCCGGCGGGGAGCTGTTTTTT.

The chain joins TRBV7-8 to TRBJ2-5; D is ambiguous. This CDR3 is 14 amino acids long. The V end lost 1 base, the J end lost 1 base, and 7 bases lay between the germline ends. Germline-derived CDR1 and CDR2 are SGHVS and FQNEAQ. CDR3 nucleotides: TGTGCCAGCAGCTTAGGCACCATCCAAGAGACCCAGTACTTC. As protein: CASSLGTIQETQYF.

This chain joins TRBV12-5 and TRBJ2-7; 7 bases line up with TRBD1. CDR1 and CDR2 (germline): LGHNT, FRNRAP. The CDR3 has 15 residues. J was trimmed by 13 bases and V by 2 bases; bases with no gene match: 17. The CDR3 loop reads CASGLSPPPRQGFYF. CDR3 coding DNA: TGTGCTAGTGGTTTGTCACCCCCCCCCAGACAGGGATTTTACTTC.

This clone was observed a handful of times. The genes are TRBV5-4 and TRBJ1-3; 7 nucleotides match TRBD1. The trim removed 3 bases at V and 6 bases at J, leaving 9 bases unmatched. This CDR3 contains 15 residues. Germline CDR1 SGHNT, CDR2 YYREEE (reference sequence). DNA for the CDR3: TGTGCCAGCAGCTCATATCCGGGACAGATAAACACCATATATTTT. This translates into CASSSYPGQINTIYF.

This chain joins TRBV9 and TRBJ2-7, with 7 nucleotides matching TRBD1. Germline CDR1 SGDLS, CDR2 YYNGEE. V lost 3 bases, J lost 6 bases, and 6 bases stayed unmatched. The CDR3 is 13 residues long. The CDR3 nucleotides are TGTGCCAGCAGCGAGGGGAACAGGGGCGAGCAGTACTTC. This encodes CASSEGNRGEQYF. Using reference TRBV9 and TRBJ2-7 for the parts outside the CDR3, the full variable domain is DSGVTQTPKHLITATGQRVTLRCSPRSGDLSVYWYQQSLDQGLQFLIQYYNGEERAKGNILERFSAQQFPDLHSELNLSSLELGDSALYFCASSEGNRGEQYFGPGTRLTVT.

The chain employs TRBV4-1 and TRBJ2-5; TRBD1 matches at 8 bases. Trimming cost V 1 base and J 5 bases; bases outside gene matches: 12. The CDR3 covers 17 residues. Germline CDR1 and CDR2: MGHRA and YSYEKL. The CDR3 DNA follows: TGCGCCAGCAGCCAAGGGGCAGGGGGCCCGGGGAGGGAGACCCAGTACTTC. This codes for CASSQGAGGPGRETQYF.

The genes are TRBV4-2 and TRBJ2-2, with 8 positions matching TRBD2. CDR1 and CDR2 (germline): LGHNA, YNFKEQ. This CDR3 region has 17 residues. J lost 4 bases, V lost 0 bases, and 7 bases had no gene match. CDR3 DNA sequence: TGTGCCAGCAGCCAAGACGGAGCGGGGGACCCCACCGGGGAGCTGTTTTTT. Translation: CASSQDGAGDPTGELFF.

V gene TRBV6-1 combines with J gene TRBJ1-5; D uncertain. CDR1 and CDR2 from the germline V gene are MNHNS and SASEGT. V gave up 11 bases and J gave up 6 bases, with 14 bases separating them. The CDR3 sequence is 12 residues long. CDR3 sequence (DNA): TGTGCCGCGCACCGTGGAGGTCAGCCCCAGCATTTT. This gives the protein CAAHRGGQPQHF.

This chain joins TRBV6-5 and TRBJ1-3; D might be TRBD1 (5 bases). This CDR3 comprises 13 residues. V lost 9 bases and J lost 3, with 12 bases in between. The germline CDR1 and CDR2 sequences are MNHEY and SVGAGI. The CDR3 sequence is CASQGGSGNTIYF. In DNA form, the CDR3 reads TGTGCCAGTCAGGGTGGGAGTGGAAACACCATATATTTT.

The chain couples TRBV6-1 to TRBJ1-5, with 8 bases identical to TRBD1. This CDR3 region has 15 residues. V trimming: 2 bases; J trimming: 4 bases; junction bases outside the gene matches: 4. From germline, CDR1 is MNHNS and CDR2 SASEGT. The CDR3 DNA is TGTGCCAGCAGTGAAAGGACAGGGTGGAATCAGCCCCAGCATTTT. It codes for CASSERTGWNQPQHF.

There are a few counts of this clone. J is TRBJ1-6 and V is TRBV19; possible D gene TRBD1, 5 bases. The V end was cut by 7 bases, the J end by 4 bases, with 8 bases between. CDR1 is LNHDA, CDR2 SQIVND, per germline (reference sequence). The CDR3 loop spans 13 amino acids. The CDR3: CASTGGYNSPLHF. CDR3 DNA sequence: TGTGCCAGTACGGGGGGATATAATTCACCCCTCCACTTT.

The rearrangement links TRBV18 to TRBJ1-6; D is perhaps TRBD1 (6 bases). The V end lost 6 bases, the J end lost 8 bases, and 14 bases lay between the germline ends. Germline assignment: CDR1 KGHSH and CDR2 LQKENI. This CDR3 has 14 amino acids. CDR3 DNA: TGTGCCAGCTCCCCTACAGGGAAGGATTCACCCCTCCACTTT. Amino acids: CASSPTGKDSPLHF.

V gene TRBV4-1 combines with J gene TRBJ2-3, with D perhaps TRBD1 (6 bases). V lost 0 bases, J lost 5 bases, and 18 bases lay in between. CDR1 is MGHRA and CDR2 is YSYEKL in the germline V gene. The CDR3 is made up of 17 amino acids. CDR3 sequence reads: CASSQDAFEGVGDTQYF. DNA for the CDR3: TGCGCCAGCAGCCAAGATGCTTTCGAGGGGGTAGGAGATACGCAGTATTTT.

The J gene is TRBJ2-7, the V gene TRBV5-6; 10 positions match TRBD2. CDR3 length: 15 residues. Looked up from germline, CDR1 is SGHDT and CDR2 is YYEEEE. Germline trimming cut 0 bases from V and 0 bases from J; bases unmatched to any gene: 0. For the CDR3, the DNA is TGTGCCAGCAGCTTGGCTAGCGGGGGCTCCTACGAGCAGTACTTC. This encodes CASSLASGGSYEQYF.

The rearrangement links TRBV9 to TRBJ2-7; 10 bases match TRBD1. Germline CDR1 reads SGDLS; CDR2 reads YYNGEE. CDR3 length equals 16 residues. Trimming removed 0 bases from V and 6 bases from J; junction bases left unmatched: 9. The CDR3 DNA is TGTGCCAGCAGCGTAGGGGGGACAGGGGTTAATAGCGAGCAGTACTTC. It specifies CASSVGGTGVNSEQYF.

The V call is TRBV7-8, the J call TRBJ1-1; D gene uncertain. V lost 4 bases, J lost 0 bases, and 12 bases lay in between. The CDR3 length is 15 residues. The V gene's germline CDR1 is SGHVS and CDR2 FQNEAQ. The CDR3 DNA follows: TGTGCCAGCAGCTCACCGCAGGTTCTGAACACTGAAGCTTTCTTT. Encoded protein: CASSSPQVLNTEAFF.

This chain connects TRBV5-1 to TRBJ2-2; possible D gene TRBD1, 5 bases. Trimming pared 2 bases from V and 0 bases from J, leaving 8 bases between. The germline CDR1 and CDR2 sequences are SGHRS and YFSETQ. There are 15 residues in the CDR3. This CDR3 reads CASSFKGTNTGELFF. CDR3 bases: TGCGCCAGCAGCTTCAAGGGGACGAACACCGGGGAGCTGTTTTTT.

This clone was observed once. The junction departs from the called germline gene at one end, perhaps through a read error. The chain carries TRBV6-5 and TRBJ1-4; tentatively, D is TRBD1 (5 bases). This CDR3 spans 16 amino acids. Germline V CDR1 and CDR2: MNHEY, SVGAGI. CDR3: CAGSYGVSGTVEKLFF. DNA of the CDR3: TGTGCCGGCAGTTACGGAGTGAGCGGGACGGTTGAAAAACTGTTTTTT.

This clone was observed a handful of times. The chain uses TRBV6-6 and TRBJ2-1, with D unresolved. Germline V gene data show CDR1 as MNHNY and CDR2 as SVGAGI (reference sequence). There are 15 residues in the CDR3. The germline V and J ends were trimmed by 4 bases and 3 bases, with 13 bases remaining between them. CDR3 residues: CASSFRTDLYNEQFF. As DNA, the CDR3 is TGTGCCAGCAGTTTCCGGACGGACCTCTACAATGAGCAGTTCTTC.

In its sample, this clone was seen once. In nucleotides, the CDR3 is TGTGCCAGCAGCTTAGCCTACATGGGGTACGAGCAGTACTTC. It specifies CASSLAYMGYEQYF. The V and J genes are TRBV7-8 and TRBJ2-7; D is ambiguous. The CDR3 consists of 14 residues. V was trimmed by 0 bases and J by 4 bases, leaving 10 bases between them. Germline V gives CDR1 SGHVS, CDR2 FQNEAQ.

The CDR3 spells CASTRTGVGETQYF. The DNA for the CDR3 is TGTGCCAGCACCCGGACAGGGGTCGGGGAGACCCAGTACTTC. The V gene is TRBV6-6, the J gene TRBJ2-5; 9 bases are shared with TRBD1. The V segment lost 7 bases and the J segment 5 bases; nucleotides outside the gene matches: 8. Germline values: CDR1 MNHNY, CDR2 SVGAGI (reference sequence). CDR3 size: 14 residues.

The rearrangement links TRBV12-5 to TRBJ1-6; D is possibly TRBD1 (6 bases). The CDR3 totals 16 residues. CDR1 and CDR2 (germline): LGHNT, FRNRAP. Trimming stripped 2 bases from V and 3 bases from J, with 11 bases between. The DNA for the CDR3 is TGTGCTAGTGGTTTGAGACCGGGACACTATAATTCACCCCTCCACTTT. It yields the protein CASGLRPGHYNSPLHF.